What follows are 9 T cell receptor beta chains derived from one specimen sequenced in a study of shared clonotypes between healthy human individuals. TCRdb's table, derived via immunoSEQ multiplex PCR, lists solely in-frame clones and lacks some. In the table there are around 2,000,000 clones, roughly 94% of which are singletons. The sample consisted of naive CD4+ T cells sorted from blood. Subset defined: CD45RA+ positively selected. The origin of the receptors is a man between 18 and 29 years old in good health.

With respect to this clone: At the DNA level, this CDR3 is encoded by other sequences in the same sample as well. The chain links TRBV5-1 to TRBJ1-1; 10 positions agree with TRBD1. J gave up 1 base and V 4 bases, and 7 bases lay outside the gene matches. This CDR3 comprises 16 residues. The germline V gene encodes CDR1 SGHRS and CDR2 YFSETQ. CDR3 coding DNA: TGCGCCAGCAGCCCCAGGACAGGGGGGAGGAACACTGAAGCTTTCTTT. Protein: CASSPRTGGRNTEAFF.

The chain couples TRBV7-9 to TRBJ2-3; possibly TRBD2 for D (6 bases). The CDR3 loop spans 15 amino acids. V lost 5 bases, J lost 1 base, and 13 bases lay in between. Germline CDR1 reads SEHNR; CDR2 reads FQNEAQ (reference sequence). The CDR3 reads CASSPQGGGTDTQYF. CDR3 coding DNA: TGTGCCAGCAGCCCCCAGGGAGGAGGCACAGATACGCAGTATTTT. The whole variable domain, remainder taken from reference TRBV7-9 and TRBJ2-3, is DTGVSQNPRHKITKRGQNVTFRCDPISEHNRLYWYRQTLGQGPEFLTYFQNEAQLEKSRLLSDRFSAERPKGSFSTLEIQRTEQGDSAMYLCASSPQGGGTDTQYFGPGTRLTVL.

The V gene is TRBV5-5, the J gene TRBJ2-1; TRBD1 matches at 7 bases. The V segment lost 2 bases and the J segment 3 bases; nucleotides outside the gene matches: 5. CDR3 size: 15 residues. Germline-derived CDR1 and CDR2 are SGHKS and YYEKEE (reference sequence). The CDR3 DNA reads as TGTGCCAGCAGCTTAGGGACAGTTTACTACAATGAGCAGTTCTTC. This encodes CASSLGTVYYNEQFF.

The CDR3: CASSLRGSYTF. The CDR3 bases are TGTGCCAGCAGCTTGCGTGGGAGCTACACCTTC. The V and J genes are TRBV11-2 and TRBJ1-2; no firm D call. With 3 bases removed from V and 9 bases from J, the gap between germline ends came to 8 bases. CDR1 is SGHAT and CDR2 is FQNNGV in the germline V gene. This CDR3 contains 11 residues.

A single count supports this clone. The V call is TRBV5-8, the J call TRBJ2-1; D not certain. The V gene's germline CDR1 is SGHTS and CDR2 YDEGEE. Trimming removed 6 bases at V and 9 bases at J, with 19 bases between. The CDR3 covers 14 residues. CDR3 bases: TGTGCCAGCACTAGAGGAGTAAGGTGGGCTGAGCAGTTCTTC. Residues: CASTRGVRWAEQFF.

This clone was recorded once. V and J are TRBV28 and TRBJ1-5; TRBD1 aligns across 7 bases. This CDR3 has 16 residues. V lost 6 bases, J lost 11 bases, and 19 bases stayed unmatched. The germline V gene has CDR1 MDHEN and CDR2 SYDVKM. The chain's CDR3 is CASSSSGTDPRWTQHF. CDR3 DNA: TGTGCCAGCAGCTCCTCCGGGACAGATCCCCGATGGACCCAGCATTTT.

This clone showed up just once. This rearrangement joins TRBV2 to TRBJ1-6; D call uncertain. The germline CDR1 and CDR2 sequences are SNHLY and FYNNEI. The V end lost 3 bases, the J end lost 7 bases, and 13 bases lay between the germline ends. This CDR3 comprises 15 residues. As DNA, the CDR3 is TGTGCCAGCAGTGACGCCTCGAGATCGAATTCACCCCTCCACTTT. Amino acid sequence: CASSDASRSNSPLHF.

A note on this clone: This CDR3 is also generated by other DNA sequences in the sample. The chain has TRBV5-6 and TRBJ1-2; D is uncertain. This CDR3 is 13 amino acids long. CDR1 SGHDT and CDR2 YYEEEE come from the germline V gene. The germline V and J ends were trimmed by 0 bases and 2 bases, with 5 bases remaining between them. In nucleotides, the CDR3 is TGTGCCAGCAGCTTGGGGAAAAACTATGGCTACACCTTC. Translation: CASSLGKNYGYTF.

The chain carries TRBV2 and TRBJ2-6; D remains ambiguous. This CDR3 contains 17 residues. V lost 3 bases to trimming and J lost 2 bases, with 14 bases between them. CDR1 and CDR2 (germline): SNHLY, FYNNEI. The CDR3: CASSDGLRIAGANVLTF. The CDR3 nucleotides are TGTGCCAGCAGTGACGGCCTACGAATAGCTGGGGCCAACGTCCTGACTTTC.